In its sample, the clone carrying this T cell receptor beta chain was seen a few times. The antigen remains unidentified. Then a second PCR, running roughly 6 to 12 cycles, was carried out with a sample-barcoded 5' primer and a J-beta primer mix. With 12 random nucleotides, a template-switch adaptor tagged each individual cDNA molecule. TCRdb re-derived calls from the 5' RACE reads in MiXCR, one entry per CDR3 protein. The sample carries some 750,000 distinct CDR3 sequences, about a fifth recorded once. This sample is part of a study of blood T cells in healthy people across ages. Study-level findings and limits: Expanded clonotype shifts may have been confounded, as the donors had an unknown CMV status. Investigators treated diversity estimates from one million T cells as underestimates.

The CDR3 spans 14 residues. CDR1 SGHTA and CDR2 FQGNSA come from the germline V gene. Sequenced sample: blood. The chain couples TRBV7-2 to TRBJ2-5; no definite D call. The DNA end lines up better with TRBJ2-1; the J call may be wrong. The receptor was derived from a man between 70 and 80 years old in good health. The CDR3 sequence is CASSSTPPNREQFF. CDR3 coding DNA: TGTGCCAGCAGCTCGACTCCCCCAAATCGTGAGCAGTTCTTC.